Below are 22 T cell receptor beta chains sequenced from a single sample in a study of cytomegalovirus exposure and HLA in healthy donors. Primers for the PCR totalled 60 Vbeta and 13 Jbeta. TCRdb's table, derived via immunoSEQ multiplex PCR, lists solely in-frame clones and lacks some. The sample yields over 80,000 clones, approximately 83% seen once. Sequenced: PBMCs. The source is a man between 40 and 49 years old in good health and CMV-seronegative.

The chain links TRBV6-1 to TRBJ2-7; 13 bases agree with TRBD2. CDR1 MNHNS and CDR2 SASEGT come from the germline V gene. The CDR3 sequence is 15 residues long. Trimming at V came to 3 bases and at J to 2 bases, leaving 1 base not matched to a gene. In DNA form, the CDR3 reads TGTGCCAGCAGTGATGGGACTAGCGGGGCCTACGAGCAGTACTTC. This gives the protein CASSDGTSGAYEQYF.

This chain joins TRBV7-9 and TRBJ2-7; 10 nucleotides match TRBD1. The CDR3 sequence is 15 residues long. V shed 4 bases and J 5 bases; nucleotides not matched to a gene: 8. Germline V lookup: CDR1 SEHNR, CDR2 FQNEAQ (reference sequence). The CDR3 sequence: CASSSGQGSVDEQYF. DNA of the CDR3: TGTGCCAGCAGCTCGGGACAGGGGAGCGTCGACGAGCAGTACTTC.

DNA for the CDR3: TGTGCCAGCAGCCAAGAGGGCAGGGGGGCCTACGAGCAGTACTTC. It specifies CASSQEGRGAYEQYF. This rearrangement joins TRBV6-6 to TRBJ2-7, with D possibly TRBD1 on 7 matching bases. The germline V gene encodes CDR1 MNHNY and CDR2 SVGAGI (reference sequence). V lost 6 bases to trimming and J lost 2 bases, with 17 bases between them. CDR3 length: 15 amino acids.

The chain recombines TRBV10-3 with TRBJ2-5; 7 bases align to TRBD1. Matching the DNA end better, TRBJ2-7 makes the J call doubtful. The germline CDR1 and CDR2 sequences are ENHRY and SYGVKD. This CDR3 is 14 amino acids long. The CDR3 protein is CAISESQGLSEQYF. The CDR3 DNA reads TGTGCCATCAGTGAGTCACAGGGGCTCTCCGAGCAGTACTTC.

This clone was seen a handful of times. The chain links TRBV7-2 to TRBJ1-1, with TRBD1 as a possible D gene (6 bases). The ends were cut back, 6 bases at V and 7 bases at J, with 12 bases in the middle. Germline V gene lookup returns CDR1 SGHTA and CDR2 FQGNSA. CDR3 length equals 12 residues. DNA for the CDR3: TGTGCCAGCAGTGTTGGGACAAGTGAAGCTTTCTTT. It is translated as CASSVGTSEAFF. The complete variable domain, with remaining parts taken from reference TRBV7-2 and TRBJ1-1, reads GAGVSQSPSNKVTEKGKDVELRCDPISGHTALYWYRQSLGQGLEFLIYFQGNSAPDKSGLPSDRFSAERTGGSVSTLTIQRTQQEDSAVYLCASSVGTSEAFFGQGTRLTVV.

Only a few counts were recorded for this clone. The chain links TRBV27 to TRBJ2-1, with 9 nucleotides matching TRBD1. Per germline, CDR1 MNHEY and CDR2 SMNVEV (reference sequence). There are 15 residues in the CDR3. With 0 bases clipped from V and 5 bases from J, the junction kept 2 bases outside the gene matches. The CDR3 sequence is CASSLSRTGDNEQFF. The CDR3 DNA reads TGTGCCAGCAGTTTATCGCGGACAGGGGACAATGAGCAGTTCTTC.

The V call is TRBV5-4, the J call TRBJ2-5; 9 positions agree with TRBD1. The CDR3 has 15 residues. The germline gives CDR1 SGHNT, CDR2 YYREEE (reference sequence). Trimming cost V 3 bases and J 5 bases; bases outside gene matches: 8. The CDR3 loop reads CASSSKQGAGETQYF. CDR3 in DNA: TGTGCCAGCAGCTCAAAACAGGGGGCTGGGGAGACCCAGTACTTC. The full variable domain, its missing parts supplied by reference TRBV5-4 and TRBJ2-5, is ETGVTQSPTHLIKTRGQQVTLRCSSQSGHNTVSWYQQALGQGPQFIFQYYREEENGRGNFPPRFSGLQFPNYSSELNVNALELDDSALYLCASSSKQGAGETQYFGPGTRLLVL.

This chain's CDR3 is CASSSGTRNTGELFF. The CDR3 DNA follows: TGTGCCAGCAGTTCCGGGACACGGAACACCGGGGAGCTGTTTTTT. The chain carries TRBV6-6 and TRBJ2-2; perhaps TRBD1 as D (6 bases). Germline CDR1 is MNHNY and CDR2 is SVGAGI (reference sequence). The length of the CDR3 is 15 residues. Trimming pared 4 bases from V and 1 base from J, leaving 10 bases between.

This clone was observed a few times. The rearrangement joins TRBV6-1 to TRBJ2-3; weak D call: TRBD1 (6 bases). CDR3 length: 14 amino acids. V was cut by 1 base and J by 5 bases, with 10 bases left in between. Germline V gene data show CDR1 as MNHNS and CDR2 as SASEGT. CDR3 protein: CASSEGGPGDTQYF. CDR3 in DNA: TGTGCCAGCAGTGAAGGGGGGCCAGGAGATACGCAGTATTTT.

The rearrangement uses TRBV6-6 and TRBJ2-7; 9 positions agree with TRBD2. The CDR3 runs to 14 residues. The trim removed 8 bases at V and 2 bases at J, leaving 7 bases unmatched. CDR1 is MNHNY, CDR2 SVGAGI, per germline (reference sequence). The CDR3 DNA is TGTGCCAGCGGTAGCGGGGGATCCCCCTACGAGCAGTACTTC. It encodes CASGSGGSPYEQYF.

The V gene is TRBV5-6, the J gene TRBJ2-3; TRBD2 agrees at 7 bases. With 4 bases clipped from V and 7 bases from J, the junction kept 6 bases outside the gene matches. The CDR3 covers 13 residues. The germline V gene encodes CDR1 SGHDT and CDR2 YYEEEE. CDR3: CASSPAGVYTQYF. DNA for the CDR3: TGTGCCAGCAGCCCTGCGGGAGTCTATACGCAGTATTTT.

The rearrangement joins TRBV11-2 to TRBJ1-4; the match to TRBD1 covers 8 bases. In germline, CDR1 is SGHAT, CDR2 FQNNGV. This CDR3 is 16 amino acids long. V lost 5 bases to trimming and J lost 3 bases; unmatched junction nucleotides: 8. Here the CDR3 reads CASSPPWTGSNEKLFF. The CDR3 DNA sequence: TGTGCCAGCAGCCCACCATGGACAGGGTCTAATGAAAAACTGTTTTTT.

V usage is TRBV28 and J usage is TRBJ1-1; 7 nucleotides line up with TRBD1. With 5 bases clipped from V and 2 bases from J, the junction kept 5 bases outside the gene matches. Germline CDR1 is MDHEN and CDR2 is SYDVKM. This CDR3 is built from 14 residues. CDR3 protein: CASSAGTANTEAFF. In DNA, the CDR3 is TGTGCCAGCAGTGCCGGGACAGCAAACACTGAAGCTTTCTTT.

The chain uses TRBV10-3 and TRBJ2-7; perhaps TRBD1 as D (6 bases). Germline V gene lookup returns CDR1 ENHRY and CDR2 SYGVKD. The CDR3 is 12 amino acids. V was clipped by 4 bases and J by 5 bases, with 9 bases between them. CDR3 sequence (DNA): TGTGCCATCAGTGCAGGGGCTCACGAGCAGTACTTC. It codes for CAISAGAHEQYF.

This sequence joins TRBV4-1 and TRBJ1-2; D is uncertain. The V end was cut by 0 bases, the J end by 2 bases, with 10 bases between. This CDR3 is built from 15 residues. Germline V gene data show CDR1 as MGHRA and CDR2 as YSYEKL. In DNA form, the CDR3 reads TGCGCCAGCAGCCAAGATCCGGTACAGAACTATGGCTACACCTTC. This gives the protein CASSQDPVQNYGYTF.

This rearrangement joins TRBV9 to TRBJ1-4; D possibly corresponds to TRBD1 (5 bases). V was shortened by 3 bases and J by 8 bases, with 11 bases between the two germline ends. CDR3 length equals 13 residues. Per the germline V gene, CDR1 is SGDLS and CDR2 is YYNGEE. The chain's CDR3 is CASSAGGREKLFF. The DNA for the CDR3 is TGTGCCAGCAGCGCCGGGGGGAGGGAAAAACTGTTTTTT.

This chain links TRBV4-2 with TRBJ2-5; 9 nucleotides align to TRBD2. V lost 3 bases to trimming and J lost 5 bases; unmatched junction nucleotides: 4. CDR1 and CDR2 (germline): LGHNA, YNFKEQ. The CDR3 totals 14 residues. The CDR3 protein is CASSQRGGYETQYF. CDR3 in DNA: TGTGCCAGCAGCCAGCGGGGGGGCTACGAGACCCAGTACTTC.

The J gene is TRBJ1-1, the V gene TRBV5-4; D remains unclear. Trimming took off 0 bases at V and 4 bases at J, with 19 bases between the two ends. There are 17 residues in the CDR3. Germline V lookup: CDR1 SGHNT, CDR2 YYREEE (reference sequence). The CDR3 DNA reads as TGTGCCAGCAGCTTGGGGGGAGCGGGTGCTGGCGGCACTGAAGCTTTCTTT. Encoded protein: CASSLGGAGAGGTEAFF.

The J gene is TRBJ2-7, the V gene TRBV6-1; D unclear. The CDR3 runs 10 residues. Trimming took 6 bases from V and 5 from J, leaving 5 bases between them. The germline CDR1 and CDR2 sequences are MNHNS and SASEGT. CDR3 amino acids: CASRGDEQYF. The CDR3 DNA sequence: TGTGCCAGCAGGGGCGACGAGCAGTACTTC.

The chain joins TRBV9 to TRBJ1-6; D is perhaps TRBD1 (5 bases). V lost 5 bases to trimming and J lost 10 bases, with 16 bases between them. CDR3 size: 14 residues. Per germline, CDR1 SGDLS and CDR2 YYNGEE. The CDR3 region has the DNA TGTGCCAGCAGGGCGTCGGGGGAAGGCTCACCCCTCCACTTT. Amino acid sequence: CASRASGEGSPLHF.

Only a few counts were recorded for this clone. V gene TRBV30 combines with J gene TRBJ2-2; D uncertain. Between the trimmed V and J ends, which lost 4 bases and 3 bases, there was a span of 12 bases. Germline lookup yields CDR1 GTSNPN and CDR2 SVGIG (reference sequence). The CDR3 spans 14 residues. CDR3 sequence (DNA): TGTGCCTGGATCCCCGTTTCGGACACCGGGGAGCTGTTTTTT. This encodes CAWIPVSDTGELFF.

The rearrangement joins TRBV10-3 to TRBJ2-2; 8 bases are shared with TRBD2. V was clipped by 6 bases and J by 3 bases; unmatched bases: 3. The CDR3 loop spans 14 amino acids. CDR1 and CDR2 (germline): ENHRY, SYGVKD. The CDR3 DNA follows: TGTGCCATCAGATCGGGGGGGGACACCGGGGAGCTGTTTTTT. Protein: CAIRSGGDTGELFF.